This record looks at one T cell receptor (beta chain) sequence and its context. This sample is drawn from a study of response to subunit inactivated influenza vaccine. Per the germline V gene, CDR1 is ENHRY and CDR2 is SYGVKD. This CDR3 contains 14 residues. Trimming removed 6 bases from V and 6 bases from J, with 18 bases in between. TCRdb re-called the RT-PCR reads with MiXCR, one entry per CDR3 protein. This table holds more than 550,000 distinct CDR3 sequences, about 11% found once. These data were also filed under a second study, of T cells expressing NK-cell markers. That study reports: TCR beta cDNA was generated via 5'RACE template switching incorporating UMIs.

The chain uses TRBV10-3 and TRBJ2-7; weak D call: TRBD2 (7 bases). The sequenced sample was PBMCs from blood, obtained on the day of vaccination. The receptor comes from a man aged 45-60 years who received an inactivated influenza vaccine. In DNA, the CDR3 is TGTGCCATCAGGCAGGAGGGGGGGGCAGGCGAGCAGTACTTC. This sequence encodes CAIRQEGGAGEQYF.